Described below is a single T cell receptor (beta chain) sequence and its context. The antigen is undetermined. This specimen comes from a study of cytomegalovirus exposure and HLA in healthy donors. Study information: The 120 validation repertoires used the same platform as the approximately 670 first-cohort repertoires (as reported by a later analysis).

This CDR3 is 16 amino acids long. Per the germline V gene, CDR1 is SGHRS and CDR2 is YFSETQ. After removal of 3 bases from V and 5 bases from J, the junction contained 10 bases not matched to a gene. The assay was immunoSEQ multiplex PCR, and TCRdb's table has in-frame clones only and misses some. The table includes 150,000 to 200,000 clones, around 85% detected once. Study-wide results and caveats: A classifier reportedly called cytomegalovirus status with high sensitivity and specificity. It was found in a later analysis that first-cohort TCR clusters tended to co-occur in the 100 to 150 validation repertoires.

The clonotype was recovered from a man in his late teens or twenties in good health and CMV-seropositive. The chain recombines TRBV5-1 with TRBJ2-1, with 8 bases fitting TRBD2. Sequencing was done on a sample of PBMCs. The DNA for the CDR3 is TGCGCCAGCAGCTCTCTCCCAGCGGGGGTTGACAATGAGCAGTTCTTC. Translating gives CASSSLPAGVDNEQFF.